Listed below are T cell receptor beta chains from one sample, sequenced in a study of beta chain features in type 1 diabetes. TCRdb keeps only in-frame clones here, not all; method: immunoSEQ multiplex PCR. The sample lists some 350,000 clones, over 8.5% seen once, with 0.6% in the top ten. The sequencing input was central memory CD4+ T cells from blood. The origin of the receptors is a man aged 25 to 40 with type 1 diabetes. The CDR3 runs from the conserved cysteine through the conserved F or W. Each record gives: J gene, V gene, CDR3 protein.

>TRBJ2-3|TRBV7-9
CASSLGRVAQTSTDTQYF
>TRBJ2-2|TRBV6-5
CASSYQSTGTGELFF
>TRBJ2-2|TRBV5-4
CASSPRSRSTGELFF
>TRBJ1-6|TRBV30
CAWSFYNSPLHF
>TRBJ1-1|TRBV5-1
CASSLQAGTEAFF
>TRBJ1-5|TRBV25-1
CASSGLGGPDFSNQPQHF
>TRBJ2-7|TRBV7-9
CASSPLGGVAGGQQYF
>TRBJ1-2|TRBV11-2
CASSLVGAQLDGYTF
>TRBJ1-2|TRBV6-5
CASSLREIMGYTF
>TRBJ1-4|TRBV5-1
CASGYGGTNEKLFF
>TRBJ1-5|TRBV7-2
CASSLKSDTSNQPQHF
>TRBJ2-1|TRBV11-2
CASSFSSGRAAPHNEQFF
>TRBJ2-1|TRBV7-2
CAAGAGGYNEQFF
>TRBJ2-5|TRBV15
CATSRGPTTQETQYF
>TRBJ2-2|TRBV9
CASSSVGLLRTGELFF
>TRBJ2-1|TRBV7-8
CASSLDVTSGYNEQFF
>TRBJ2-5|TRBV20-1
CSARREAQYF
>TRBJ2-7|TRBV25-1
CASSEFGAGLSYEQYF
>TRBJ1-6|TRBV6-1
CASAPLRLGDSPLHF
>TRBJ2-1|TRBV7-6
CASSLDRPGGYNEQFF
>TRBJ2-2|TRBV11-2
CASSLVTGDTGELFF
>TRBJ2-3|TRBV19
CASSSQREGTDTQYF
>TRBJ2-5|TRBV25-1
CASSEPLRAQETQYF
>TRBJ2-7|TRBV15
CATSHPGQGNYEQYF
>TRBJ2-5|TRBV6-5
CASRHGLQQETQYF
>TRBJ1-2|TRBV13
CASSLYTYGYTF
>TRBJ2-7|TRBV4-1
CASSQGRDRDYEQYF
>TRBJ2-2|TRBV11-3
CASSLDQAGSGNPGELFF
>TRBJ2-3|TRBV2
CASQGRTSGLTQYF
>TRBJ2-7|TRBV28
CASSLSLSYEQYF
>TRBJ1-1|TRBV6-1
CASRQWRNTEAFF
>TRBJ1-1|TRBV9
CASSVMTGGTEAFF
>TRBJ2-7|TRBV6-5
CASSYYSGLSSEQYF